Sequencing of this T cell receptor (beta chain) was carried out in a study of shared clonotypes between healthy human individuals. The table lists this clone with a count of one. The data were produced by immunoSEQ multiplex PCR, yet TCRdb's version contains in-frame clones alone and is incomplete. The data contain about 110,000 clones, over 65% of them seen just once; the ten biggest clones take up approximately 24%. Germline V CDR1 and CDR2: MNHEY, SMNVEV (reference sequence). The CDR3 has 13 amino acids. V gave up 5 bases and J gave up 3 bases, with 7 bases separating them. V and J are TRBV27 and TRBJ2-2; D not certain. Specimen: memory CD8+ T cells sorted from blood. Subset: CD45RO+ cells pooled with CCR7-negative TemRA cells. The source is a woman in her 30s in good health. The CDR3 sequence: CASSTGHTGELFF. The CDR3 DNA reads TGTGCCAGCAGTACCGGACACACCGGGGAGCTGTTTTTT.